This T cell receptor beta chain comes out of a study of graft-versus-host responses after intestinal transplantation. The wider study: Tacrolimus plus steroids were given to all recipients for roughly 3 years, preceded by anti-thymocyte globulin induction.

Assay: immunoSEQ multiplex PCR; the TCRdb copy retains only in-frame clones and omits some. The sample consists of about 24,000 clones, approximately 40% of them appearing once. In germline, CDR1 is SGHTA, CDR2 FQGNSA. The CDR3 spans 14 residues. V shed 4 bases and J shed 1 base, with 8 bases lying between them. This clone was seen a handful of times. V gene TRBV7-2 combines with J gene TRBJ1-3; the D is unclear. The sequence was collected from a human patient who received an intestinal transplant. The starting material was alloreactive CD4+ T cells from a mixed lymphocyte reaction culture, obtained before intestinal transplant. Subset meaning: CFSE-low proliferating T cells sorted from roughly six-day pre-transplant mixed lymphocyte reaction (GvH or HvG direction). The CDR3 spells CASSSGYSGNTIYF. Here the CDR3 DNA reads TGTGCCAGCAGCTCAGGTTATTCTGGAAACACCATATATTTT.